This TCR beta chain was profiled in a study of T-cell memory formation after mild COVID-19. The CDR3 covers 14 residues. Germline CDR1 MNHEY, CDR2 SMNVEV (reference sequence). J lost 4 bases, V lost 8 bases, and 7 bases had no gene match. One entry per CDR3 protein results from TCRdb running MiXCR on the 5' RACE reads. Counted here are fewer than 500,000 distinct CDR3 sequences, around a quarter occurring once; the ten biggest clones make up under 15%. Sequenced: PBMCs or a T cell subset sorted from them (not recorded which). This TCR was sampled from an adult woman who had mild COVID-19 (a few samples of this study predate the infection). Cell type and time point are not known. The chain employs TRBV27 and TRBJ1-5; TRBD1 matches at 8 bases. CDR3 coding DNA: TGTGCCAGCTCAACCGGACAGGGTAATCAGCCCCAGCATTTT. The encoded protein is CASSTGQGNQPQHF.